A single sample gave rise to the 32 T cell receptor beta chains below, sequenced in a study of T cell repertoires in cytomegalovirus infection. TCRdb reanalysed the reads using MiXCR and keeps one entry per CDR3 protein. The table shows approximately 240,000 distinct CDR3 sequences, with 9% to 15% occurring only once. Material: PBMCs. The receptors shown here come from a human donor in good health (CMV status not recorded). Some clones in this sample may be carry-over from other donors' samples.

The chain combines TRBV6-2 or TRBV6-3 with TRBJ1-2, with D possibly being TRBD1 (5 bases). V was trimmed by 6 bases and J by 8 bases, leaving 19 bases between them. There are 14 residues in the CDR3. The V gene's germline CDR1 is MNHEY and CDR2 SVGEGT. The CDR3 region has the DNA TGTGCCAGCAGCGCCCAATGGCAGGGTGGCGGCTACACCTTC. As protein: CASSAQWQGGGYTF.

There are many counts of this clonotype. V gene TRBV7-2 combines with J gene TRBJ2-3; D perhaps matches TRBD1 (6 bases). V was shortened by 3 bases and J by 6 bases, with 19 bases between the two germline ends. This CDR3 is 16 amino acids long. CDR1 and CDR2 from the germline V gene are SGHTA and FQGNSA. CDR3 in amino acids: CASSLRTASSGDTQYF. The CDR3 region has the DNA TGTGCCAGCAGCTTGCGGACAGCTTCAAGTGGGGATACGCAGTATTTT.

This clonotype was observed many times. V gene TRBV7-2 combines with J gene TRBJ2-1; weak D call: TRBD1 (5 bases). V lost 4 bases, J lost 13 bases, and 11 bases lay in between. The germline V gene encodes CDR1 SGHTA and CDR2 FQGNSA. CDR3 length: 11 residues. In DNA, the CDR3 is TGTGCCAGCAGCTCCGGAGACAGACAGTTCTTC. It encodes CASSSGDRQFF.

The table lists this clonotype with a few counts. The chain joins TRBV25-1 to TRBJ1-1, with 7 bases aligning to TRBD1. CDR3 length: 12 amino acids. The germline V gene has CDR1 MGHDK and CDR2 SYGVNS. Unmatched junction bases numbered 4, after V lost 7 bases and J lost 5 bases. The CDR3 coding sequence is TGTGCCAGCATCGCAGGGGGGACTGAAGCTTTCTTT. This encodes CASIAGGTEAFF.

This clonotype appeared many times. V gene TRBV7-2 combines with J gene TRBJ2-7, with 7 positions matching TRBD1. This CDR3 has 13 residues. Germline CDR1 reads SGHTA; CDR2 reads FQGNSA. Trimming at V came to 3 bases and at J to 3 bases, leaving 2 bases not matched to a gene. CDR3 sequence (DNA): TGTGCCAGCAGCTTGAACAGGGGCTACGAGCAGTACTTC. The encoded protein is CASSLNRGYEQYF.

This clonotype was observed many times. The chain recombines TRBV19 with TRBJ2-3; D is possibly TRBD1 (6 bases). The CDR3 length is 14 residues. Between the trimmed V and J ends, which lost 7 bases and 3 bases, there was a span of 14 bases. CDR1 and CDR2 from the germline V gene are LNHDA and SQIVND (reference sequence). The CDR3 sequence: CASTLRQGTDTQYF. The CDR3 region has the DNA TGTGCCAGTACCCTGAGGCAGGGGACAGATACGCAGTATTTT.

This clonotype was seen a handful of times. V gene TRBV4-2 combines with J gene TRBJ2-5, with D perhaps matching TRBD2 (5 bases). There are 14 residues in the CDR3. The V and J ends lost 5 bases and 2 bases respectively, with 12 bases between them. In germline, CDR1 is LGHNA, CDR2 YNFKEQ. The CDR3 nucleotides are TGTGCCAGCAGCGCAGGAGGAAGTCAAGAGACCCAGTACTTC. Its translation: CASSAGGSQETQYF.

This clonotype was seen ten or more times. CDR3 region: CSARPPTNTEAFF. The CDR3, as DNA: TGCAGTGCTAGACCTCCCACGAACACTGAAGCTTTCTTT. The V gene is TRBV20-1, the J gene TRBJ1-1, with no clear D. Trimming cost V 2 bases and J 1 base, with 8 bases left between them. The CDR3 is made up of 13 amino acids. CDR1 and CDR2 (germline): DFQATT, SNEGSKA (reference sequence).

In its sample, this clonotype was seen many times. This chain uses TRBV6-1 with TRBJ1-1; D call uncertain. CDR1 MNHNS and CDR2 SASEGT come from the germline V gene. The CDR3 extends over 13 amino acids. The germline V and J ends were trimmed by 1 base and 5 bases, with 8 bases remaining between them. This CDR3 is CASSEVGETEAFF. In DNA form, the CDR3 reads TGTGCCAGCAGTGAAGTAGGAGAGACTGAAGCTTTCTTT.

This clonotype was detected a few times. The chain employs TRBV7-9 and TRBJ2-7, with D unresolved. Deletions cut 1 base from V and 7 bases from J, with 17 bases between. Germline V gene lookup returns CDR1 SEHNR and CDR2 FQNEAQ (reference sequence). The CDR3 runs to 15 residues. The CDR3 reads CASSLGQTLYVEQYF. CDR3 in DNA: TGTGCCAGCAGCTTAGGGCAGACTCTGTACGTGGAGCAGTACTTC.

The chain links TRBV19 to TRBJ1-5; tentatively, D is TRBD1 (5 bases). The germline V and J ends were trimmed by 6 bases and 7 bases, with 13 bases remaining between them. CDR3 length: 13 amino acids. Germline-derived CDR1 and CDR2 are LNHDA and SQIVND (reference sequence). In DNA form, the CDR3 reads TGTGCCAGTAGCCCCGGGACCCGCCAGCCCCAGCATTTT. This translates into CASSPGTRQPQHF.

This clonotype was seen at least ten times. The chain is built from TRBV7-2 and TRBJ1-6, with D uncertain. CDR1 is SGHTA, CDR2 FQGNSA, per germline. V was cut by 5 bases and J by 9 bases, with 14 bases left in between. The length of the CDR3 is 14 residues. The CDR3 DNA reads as TGTGCCAGCAGCCTCCATGGAGTCGTTTCACCCCTCCACTTT. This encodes CASSLHGVVSPLHF.

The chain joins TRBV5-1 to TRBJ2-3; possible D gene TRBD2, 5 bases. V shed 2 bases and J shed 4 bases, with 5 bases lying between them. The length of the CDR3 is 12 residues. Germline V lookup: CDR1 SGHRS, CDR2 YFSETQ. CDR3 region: CASSFSADTQYF. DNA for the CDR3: TGCGCCAGCAGCTTTAGCGCAGATACGCAGTATTTT.

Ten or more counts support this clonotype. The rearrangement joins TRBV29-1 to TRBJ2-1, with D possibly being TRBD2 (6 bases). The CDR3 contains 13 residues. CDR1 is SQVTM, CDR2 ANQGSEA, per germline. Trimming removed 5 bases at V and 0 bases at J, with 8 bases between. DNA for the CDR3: TGCAGCGTTCCCGGGAGCTCCTACAATGAGCAGTTCTTC. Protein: CSVPGSSYNEQFF.

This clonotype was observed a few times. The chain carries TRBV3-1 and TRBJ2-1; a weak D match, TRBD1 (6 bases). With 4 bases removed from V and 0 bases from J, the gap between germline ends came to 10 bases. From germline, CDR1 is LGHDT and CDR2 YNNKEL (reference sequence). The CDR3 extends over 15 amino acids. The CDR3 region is CASSRDTSSYNEQFF. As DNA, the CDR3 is TGTGCCAGCAGCCGGGACACCAGCTCCTACAATGAGCAGTTCTTC.

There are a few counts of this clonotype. The CDR3 loop reads CASSGYNQPQHF. CDR3 coding DNA: TGTGCCAGTTCAGGGTACAATCAGCCCCAGCATTTT. V usage is TRBV19 and J usage is TRBJ1-5, with D perhaps matching TRBD1 (5 bases). Trimming took off 8 bases at V and 3 bases at J, with 8 bases between the two ends. The germline V gene encodes CDR1 LNHDA and CDR2 SQIVND (reference sequence). This CDR3 has 12 amino acids.

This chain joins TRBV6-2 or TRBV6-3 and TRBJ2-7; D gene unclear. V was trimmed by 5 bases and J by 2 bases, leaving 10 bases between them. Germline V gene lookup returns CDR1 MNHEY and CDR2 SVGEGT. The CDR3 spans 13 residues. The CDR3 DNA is TGTGCCAGCAGTCGGACGGCACCCTACGAGCAGTACTTC. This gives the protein CASSRTAPYEQYF.

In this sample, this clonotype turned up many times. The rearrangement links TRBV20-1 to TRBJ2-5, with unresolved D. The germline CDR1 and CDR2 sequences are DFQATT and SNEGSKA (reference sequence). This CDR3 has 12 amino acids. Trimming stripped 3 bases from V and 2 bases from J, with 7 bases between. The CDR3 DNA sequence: TGCAGTGCTAGGGCGGTACAAGAGACCCAGTACTTC. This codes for CSARAVQETQYF.

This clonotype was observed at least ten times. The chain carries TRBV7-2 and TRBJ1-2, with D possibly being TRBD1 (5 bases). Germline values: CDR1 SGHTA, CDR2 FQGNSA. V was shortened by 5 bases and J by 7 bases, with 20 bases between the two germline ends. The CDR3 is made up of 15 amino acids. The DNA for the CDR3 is TGTGCCAGCAGCCCCTCTCGGCTCCTAAGGGGTGGCTACACCTTC. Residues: CASSPSRLLRGGYTF. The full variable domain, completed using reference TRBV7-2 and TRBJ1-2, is GAGVSQSPSNKVTEKGKDVELRCDPISGHTALYWYRQSLGQGLEFLIYFQGNSAPDKSGLPSDRFSAERTGGSVSTLTIQRTQQEDSAVYLCASSPSRLLRGGYTFGSGTRLTVV.

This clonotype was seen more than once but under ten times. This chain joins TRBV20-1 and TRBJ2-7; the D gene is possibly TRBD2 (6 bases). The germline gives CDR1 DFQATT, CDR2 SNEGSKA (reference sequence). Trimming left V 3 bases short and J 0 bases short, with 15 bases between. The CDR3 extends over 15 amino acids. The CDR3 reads CSASGGLSYSYEQYF. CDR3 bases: TGCAGTGCTAGTGGAGGACTATCTTACTCCTACGAGCAGTACTTC.

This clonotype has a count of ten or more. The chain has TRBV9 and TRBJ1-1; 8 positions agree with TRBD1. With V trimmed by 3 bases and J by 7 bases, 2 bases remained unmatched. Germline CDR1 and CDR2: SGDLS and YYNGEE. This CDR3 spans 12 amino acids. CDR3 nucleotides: TGTGCCAGCAGCGCCGGACAGGGTGAAGCTTTCTTT. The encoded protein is CASSAGQGEAFF.

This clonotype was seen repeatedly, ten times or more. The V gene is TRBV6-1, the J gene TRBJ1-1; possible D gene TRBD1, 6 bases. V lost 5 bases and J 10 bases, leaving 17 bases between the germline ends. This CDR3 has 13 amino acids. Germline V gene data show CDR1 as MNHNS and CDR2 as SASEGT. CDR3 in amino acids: CASSSARGEGAFF. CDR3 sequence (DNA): TGTGCCAGCAGTTCTGCCAGGGGTGAGGGAGCTTTCTTT.

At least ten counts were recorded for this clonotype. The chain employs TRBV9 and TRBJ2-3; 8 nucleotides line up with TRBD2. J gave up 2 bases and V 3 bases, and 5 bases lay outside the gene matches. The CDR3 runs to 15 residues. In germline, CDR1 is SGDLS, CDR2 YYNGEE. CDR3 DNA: TGTGCCAGCAGCGAAGAGCGGGGGTTCACAGATACGCAGTATTTT. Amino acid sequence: CASSEERGFTDTQYF.

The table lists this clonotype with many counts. Here the CDR3 DNA reads TGTGCCAGCAGCCCCGGGGTCACAGATACGCAGTATTTT. This codes for CASSPGVTDTQYF. V and J are TRBV7-2 and TRBJ2-3, with TRBD2 as a possible D gene (5 bases). Trimming took off 5 bases at V and 2 bases at J, with 8 bases between the two ends. Looked up from germline, CDR1 is SGHTA and CDR2 is FQGNSA. The CDR3 spans 13 residues.

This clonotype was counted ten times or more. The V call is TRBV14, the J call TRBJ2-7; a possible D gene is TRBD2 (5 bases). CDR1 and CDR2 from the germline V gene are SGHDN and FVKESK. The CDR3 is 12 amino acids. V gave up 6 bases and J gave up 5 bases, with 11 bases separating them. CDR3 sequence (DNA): TGTGCCAGCAGTTTCGGGGTTGACGAGCAGTACTTC. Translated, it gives CASSFGVDEQYF. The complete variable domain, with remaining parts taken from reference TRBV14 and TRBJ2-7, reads EAGVTQFPSHSVIEKGQTVTLRCDPISGHDNLYWYRRVMGKEIKFLLHFVKESKQDESGMPNNRFLAERTGGTYSTLKVQPAELEDSGVYFCASSFGVDEQYFGPGTRLTVT.

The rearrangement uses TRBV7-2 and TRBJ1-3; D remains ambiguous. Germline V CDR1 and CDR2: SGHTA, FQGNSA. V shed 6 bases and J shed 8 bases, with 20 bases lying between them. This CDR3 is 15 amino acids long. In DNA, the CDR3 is TGTGCCAGCAGTCAACTCGAAGCTGGGCTGCACACCATATATTTT. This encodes CASSQLEAGLHTIYF. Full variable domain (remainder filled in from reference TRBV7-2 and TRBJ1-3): GAGVSQSPSNKVTEKGKDVELRCDPISGHTALYWYRQSLGQGLEFLIYFQGNSAPDKSGLPSDRFSAERTGGSVSTLTIQRTQQEDSAVYLCASSQLEAGLHTIYFGEGSWLTVV.

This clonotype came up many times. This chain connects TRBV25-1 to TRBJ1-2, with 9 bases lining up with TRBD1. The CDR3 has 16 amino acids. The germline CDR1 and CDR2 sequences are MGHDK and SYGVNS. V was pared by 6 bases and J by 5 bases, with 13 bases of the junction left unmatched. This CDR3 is CASRPPGQGSGYGYTF. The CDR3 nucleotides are TGTGCCAGCAGACCGCCGGGACAGGGCTCAGGGTATGGCTACACCTTC.

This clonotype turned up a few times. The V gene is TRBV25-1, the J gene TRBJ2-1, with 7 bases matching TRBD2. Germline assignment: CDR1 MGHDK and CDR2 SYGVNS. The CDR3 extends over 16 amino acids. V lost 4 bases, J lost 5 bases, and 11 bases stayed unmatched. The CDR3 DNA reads TGTGCCAGCAGTGGCCCGACTAGCCCTCTGAACAATGAGCAGTTCTTC. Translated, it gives CASSGPTSPLNNEQFF.

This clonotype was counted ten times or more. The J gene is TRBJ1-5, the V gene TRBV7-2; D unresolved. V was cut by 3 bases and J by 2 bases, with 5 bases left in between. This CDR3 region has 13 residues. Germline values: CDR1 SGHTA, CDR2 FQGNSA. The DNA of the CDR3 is TGTGCCAGCAGCTTCGGACGCAATCAGCCCCAGCATTTT. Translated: CASSFGRNQPQHF.

Here the CDR3 DNA reads TGCAGTGCTATCGGGACTTCTGGGGGAGCTTTCTTT. Translating it yields CSAIGTSGGAFF. This chain connects TRBV20-1 to TRBJ1-1, with a possible D match to TRBD1 (5 bases). Trimming removed 4 bases at V and 10 bases at J, with 16 bases between. CDR3 length: 12 residues. Germline loops: CDR1 DFQATT, CDR2 SNEGSKA (reference sequence).

In nucleotides, the CDR3 is TGTGCCAGCAGCGCTCCAACTGACAGGGCTGGCTACACCTTC. Translated: CASSAPTDRAGYTF. The chain is built from TRBV6-1 and TRBJ1-2, with TRBD1 identical over 7 bases. The germline gives CDR1 MNHNS, CDR2 SASEGT. The V and J ends lost 6 bases and 7 bases, in that order; junction bases with no gene match: 11. This CDR3 spans 14 amino acids.

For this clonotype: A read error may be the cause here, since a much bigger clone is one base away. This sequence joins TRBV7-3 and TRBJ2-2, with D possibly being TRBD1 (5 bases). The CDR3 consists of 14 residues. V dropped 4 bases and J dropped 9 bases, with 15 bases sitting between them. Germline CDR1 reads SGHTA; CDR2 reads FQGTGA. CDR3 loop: CASSSRGPGRELFF. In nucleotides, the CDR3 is TGTGCCAGCAGCTCTAGGGGCCCCGGCAGGGAGCTGTTTTTT. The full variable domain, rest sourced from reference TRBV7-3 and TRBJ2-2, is GAGVSQTPSNKVTEKGKYVELRCDPISGHTALYWYRQSLGQGPEFLIYFQGTGAADDSGLPNDRFFAVRPEGSVSTLKIQRTERGDSAVYLCASSSRGPGRELFFGEGSRLTVL.